These 17 T cell receptor beta chains share one sample of origin, sequenced in a study of T cell clonality in common variable immunodeficiency. The table came from immunoSEQ multiplex PCR; TCRdb's copy has only in-frame clones and leaves some out. This table holds tens of thousands of clones with no singletons; the top ten claim approximately 2.7%. Sequencing was performed on peripheral blood mononuclear cells. The receptors were sampled from a person aged 18 to 75 in good health.

In this sample, this clone turned up many times. The read finishes 3 residues shy of the CDR3 end, and the germline J gene is used to complete it. The genes are TRBV20-1 and TRBJ1-1; D is undetermined. Germline V gives CDR1 DFQATT, CDR2 SNEGSKA (reference sequence). The CDR3 length is 13 residues. Trimming took off 0 bases at V and 2 bases at J, with 7 bases between the two ends. The part of the CDR3 DNA that was read is TGCAGTGCTAGAGATCGGGTAAACACTGAA. Residues: CSARDRVNTE. The CDR3 as a whole reads CSARDRVNTEAFF.

This clone has at least ten counts. The read terminates 3 residues before the CDR3 end, so the remaining end is supplied by the germline J gene. This chain uses TRBV19 with TRBJ2-3; the match to TRBD2 covers 9 bases. CDR1 LNHDA and CDR2 SQIVND come from the germline V gene (reference sequence). Unmatched junction bases numbered 10, after V lost 3 bases and J lost 6 bases. The CDR3 length is 16 residues. CDR3 residues: CASSIMAGGLMDTQYF. CDR3 bases read: TGTGCCAGTAGTATTATGGCGGGGGGGCTTATGGATACG.

This clone was observed many times. The CDR3 goes on 3 residues after the read ends, and that part is filled in from the germline J gene. V gene TRBV12-5 combines with J gene TRBJ2-3; 12 positions agree with TRBD2. Germline trimming cut 3 bases from V and 6 bases from J; bases unmatched to any gene: 4. Germline assignment: CDR1 LGHNT and CDR2 FRNRAP. The CDR3 is 15 residues long. The DNA read from the CDR3 is TGTGCTAGTGGTTTCCAGGGACTAGCGGGCGATACG. This gives the protein CASGFQGLAGDT. The whole CDR3 protein is CASGFQGLAGDTQYF.

This clone was observed many times. The read ends 3 residues early relative to the CDR3; the germline J gene fills the gap. V and J are TRBV13 and TRBJ2-3, with TRBD2 identical over 9 bases. The CDR3 sequence is 15 residues long. With V trimmed by 2 bases and J by 1 base, 1 base remained unmatched. Germline loops: CDR1 PRHDT, CDR2 FYEKMQ (reference sequence). CDR3 DNA (partial): TGTGCCAGCAGCTTAAGACTAGCGGGCACAGATACG. As protein: CASSLRLAGTDT. The whole CDR3 is CASSLRLAGTDTQYF. The whole variable domain, filled in from reference TRBV13 and TRBJ2-3, reads AAGVIQSPRHLIKEKRETATLKCYPIPRHDTVYWYQQGPGQDPQFLISFYEKMQSDKGSIPDRFSAQQFSDYHSELNMSSLELGDSALYFCASSLRLAGTDTQYFGPGTRLTVL.

This clone was counted at least ten times. Here the CDR3 reads CSVEDQRGTGANVLTF. The DNA read from the CDR3 is TGCAGCGTTGAAGATCAGAGGGGTACTGGGGCCAACGTC. J is TRBJ2-6 and V is TRBV29-1, with D possibly being TRBD1 or TRBD2 (5 bases each). From the germline J gene comes the end of the CDR3, since the read stops 3 residues before it. The CDR3 is 16 residues long. V gave up 0 bases and J gave up 2 bases, with 11 bases separating them. CDR1 is SQVTM, CDR2 ANQGSEA, per germline.

This clone was counted ten times or more. Read coverage stops 3 residues before the CDR3 terminus; the germline J gene supplies the remainder. The rearrangement links TRBV19 to TRBJ2-3; 11 nucleotides agree with TRBD1. This CDR3 is 14 amino acids long. The V segment lost 6 bases and the J segment 6 bases; nucleotides outside the gene matches: 5. Germline V gene sequence: CDR1 LNHDA, CDR2 SQIVND (reference sequence). The CDR3 is CASSRDRGVDTQYF. Incomplete CDR3 DNA: TGTGCCAGTAGCCGGGACAGGGGGGTCGATACG.

This clone was observed many times. The CDR3 end lies 3 residues beyond the end of the read and is filled in from the germline J gene. The rearrangement joins TRBV7-9 to TRBJ2-1; 7 nucleotides match TRBD1. CDR1 is SEHNR, CDR2 FQNEAQ, per germline (reference sequence). This CDR3 contains 12 residues. The V and J ends lost 8 bases and 7 bases, in that order; junction bases with no gene match: 5. The covered CDR3 bases are TGTGCCAGCCAGGGGGTGAGGAATGAG. It codes for CASQGVRNE. The full CDR3 sequence reads CASQGVRNEQFF.

This clone was seen ten or more times. The sequence runs out 3 residues before the end of the CDR3; the remainder is reconstructed from the germline J gene. The chain carries TRBV20-1 and TRBJ2-1; 9 bases agree with TRBD2. This CDR3 contains 15 residues. In germline, CDR1 is DFQATT, CDR2 SNEGSKA (reference sequence). The CDR3 protein is CSGGAGGFSYNEQFF. The sequenced CDR3 bases are TGCAGCGGGGGAGCGGGGGGCTTCTCCTACAATGAG.

This clone was detected many times. From the germline J gene comes the end of the CDR3, since the read stops 3 residues before it. The chain recombines TRBV10-3 with TRBJ2-3, with 7 bases that match TRBD2. Per germline, CDR1 ENHRY and CDR2 SYGVKD. V trimming: 5 bases; J trimming: 0 bases; junction bases outside the gene matches: 2. This CDR3 has 14 residues. The part of the CDR3 DNA that was read is TGTGCCATCAGTAGCGGGGATAGCACAGATACG. Protein: CAISSGDSTDT. The entire CDR3 protein is CAISSGDSTDTQYF.

This clone occurred many times. The read terminates 3 residues before the CDR3 end, so the remaining end is supplied by the germline J gene. The chain employs TRBV28 and TRBJ1-1; D is uncertain. The CDR3 runs to 13 residues. From germline, CDR1 is MDHEN and CDR2 SYDVKM. Trimming shortened V by 3 bases and J by 3 bases, and 8 bases separated the two germline ends. CDR3 region: CASSFPRDTEAFF. Incomplete CDR3 DNA: TGTGCCAGCAGTTTCCCAAGGGACACTGAA. Full variable domain (rest looked up from reference TRBV28 and TRBJ1-1): DVKVTQSSRYLVKRTGEKVFLECVQDMDHENMFWYRQDPGLGLRLIYFSYDVKMKEKGDIPEGYSVSREKKERFSLILESASTNQTSMYLCASSFPRDTEAFFGQGTRLTVV.

This clone was seen many times. The read ends 3 residues shy of where the CDR3 ends; the end is completed using the germline J gene. This rearrangement joins TRBV18 to TRBJ2-7, with 7 bases identical to TRBD1. This CDR3 contains 16 residues. The germline gives CDR1 KGHSH, CDR2 LQKENI. V trimming: 1 base; J trimming: 2 bases; junction bases outside the gene matches: 8. The part of the CDR3 DNA that was read is TGTGCCAGCTCACCACAGCCAGACAGGGAAGCCTACGAG. Encoded protein: CASSPQPDREAYE. The whole CDR3 protein is CASSPQPDREAYEQYF.

This clone was recorded many times. The read stops 3 residues short of the end of the CDR3; the missing end is completed from the germline J gene. The chain is built from TRBV18 and TRBJ1-2; 9 nucleotides line up with TRBD1. This CDR3 is 17 amino acids long. V gave up 3 bases and J gave up 4 bases; unmatched junction bases: 12. Germline V lookup: CDR1 KGHSH, CDR2 LQKENI. CDR3 loop: CASSPLGTGGDSYGYTF. The covered CDR3 bases are TGTGCCAGCTCACCGTTGGGCACAGGGGGCGATAGCTATGGC.

At least ten counts were recorded for this clone. The observed sequence ends 3 residues before the CDR3 terminus, with the missing tail filled in from the germline J gene. V usage is TRBV5-1 and J usage is TRBJ2-1; a possible D gene is TRBD2 (5 bases). Trimming left V 0 bases short and J 8 bases short, with 12 bases between. Germline V gives CDR1 SGHRS, CDR2 YFSETQ. The CDR3 consists of 14 residues. The DNA read from the CDR3 is TGCGCCAGCAGCTTGGCGCCTAGCCGGTATGAG. Translated: CASSLAPSRYE. The CDR3 in its entirety is CASSLAPSRYEQFF.

The sample holds many counts of this clone. CDR3 region: CASSLLRNTGELFF. The sequenced CDR3 bases are TGTGCCAGCAGCTTACTCAGGAACACCGGGGAG. V is TRBV11-2 and J is TRBJ2-2; no definite D call. The observed sequence ends 3 residues before the CDR3 terminus, with the missing tail filled in from the germline J gene. The CDR3 consists of 14 residues. The V and J ends lost 2 bases and 1 base respectively, with 5 bases between them. Germline V CDR1 and CDR2: SGHAT, FQNNGV.

This clone was observed a few times. From the germline J gene comes the end of the CDR3, since the read stops 3 residues before it. The genes are TRBV20-1 and TRBJ2-7; TRBD1 matches at 8 bases. Per the germline V gene, CDR1 is DFQATT and CDR2 is SNEGSKA (reference sequence). The CDR3 contains 14 residues. The trim removed 1 base at V and 3 bases at J, leaving 5 bases unmatched. This chain's CDR3 is CSARAPGTGYEQYF. The DNA read from the CDR3 is TGCAGTGCTAGAGCCCCCGGGACAGGCTACGAG.

In this sample, this clone turned up many times. The CDR3 is cut off 3 residues early in the read; its end comes from the germline J gene. The genes are TRBV5-5 and TRBJ2-5, with D maybe TRBD2 (6 bases). V lost 2 bases and J lost 1, with 12 bases in between. The CDR3 runs to 15 residues. Germline loops: CDR1 SGHKS, CDR2 YYEKEE (reference sequence). CDR3 residues: CASSFSASVQETQYF. Incomplete CDR3 DNA: TGTGCCAGCAGCTTCTCGGCTAGCGTCCAAGAGACC.

There are a few counts of this clone. The read comes to an end 3 residues before the CDR3 does, leaving the germline J gene to fill in the end. The rearrangement uses TRBV30 and TRBJ1-2, with 8 positions matching TRBD1. Germline values: CDR1 GTSNPN, CDR2 SVGIG (reference sequence). This CDR3 has 13 residues. The covered CDR3 bases are TGTGCCTGGAGCGCGACAGGGGTGTTAGGC. This encodes CAWSATGVLG. The CDR3 as a whole reads CAWSATGVLGYTF.